Described below is a single T cell receptor (beta chain) sequence and its context. It has no known antigen specificity. Base quality data are lacking; no much larger clone is found one base away. This entry belongs to a study of blood T cell repertoires in COVID-19 (dated by TCRdb to between 2020 and 2021). For the study in its entirety: The collaborator samples originated in the United States, Italy and Spain and spanned the acute and convalescent phases of COVID-19. Where available, HLA class I and class II types were obtained from metadata supplied by the sample provider rather than from assay-based typing. The prospective study material was composed of cDNA or gDNA derived from T cells, B-cell-depleted T cells, or PBMCs. The repertoires were made available in a free public database intended to serve as a resource for research on the immune response to SARS-CoV-2. Samples came from the ongoing ImmuneRACE study (first 160 participants) plus 1,254 subjects from 6 global collaborators. Subjects who had been exposed to COVID-19, were actively infected with it, or had recovered from it provided the deeply sampled blood TCRbeta repertoires that made up the dataset. The sample metadata nearly always contained a de-identified subject ID, COVID-19 status, age in years and sex.

TCRbeta CDR3 regions were amplified from genomic DNA by means of the immunoSEQ Assay, a bias-controlled multiplex PCR. In the original analysis: Nucleated cell counts per sample were estimated from amplification of reference gene primers within the assay. To quantify the absolute abundance of each unique TCRbeta CDR3 rearrangement, sequence reads were collapsed and filtered. For each sample, productive Simpson clonality was calculated as the square root of Simpson's diversity index over productive rearrangements. Imported from immuneACCESS, the table was reduced by TCRdb to in-frame sequences with V and J called. These copies leave out some clones; in studies compared against another copy, an unresolved V gene accounts for under half, and the cause of the remainder is not known. The DNA was the basis for D and trimming; V, J and clone size are from that table. The sample records approximately 80,000 clones, around 90% of which are singletons. Together, the top ten hold 7% to 10% of the sample.

What the study reported, not specific to this receptor: How much clinical and demographic metadata was included differed by source and by participant, and the metadata was provided uncurated.

The collaborating institutions used their own protocols to collect whole blood in K2EDTA tubes. For TCRbeta analysis, collaborators shipped samples in one of three forms: frozen whole blood, isolated PBMCs, or DNA extracted from either of those sample types. V gives up 4 bases and J gives up 0 bases, and the segment between their germline ends measures 17 bases. The CDR3 contains 17 residues, cysteine and phenylalanine counted. The DNA shown is the 51-base CDR3, in frame from base 1. The germline V gene (reference sequence) sets CDR1 to SGHKS and CDR2 to YYEKEE. The rearranged segments are TRBV5-5 and TRBJ1-3; TRBD1 is perhaps the D gene, given 5 matching bases. The receptor comes from a human donor in a cohort sampled during active COVID-19. The specimen was peripheral blood. The DNA sequence reads TGTGCCAGCAGCCCTTTCTTCCAGGGAAGCTCTGGAAACACCATATATTTT. This gives the protein CASSPFFQGSSGNTIYF.